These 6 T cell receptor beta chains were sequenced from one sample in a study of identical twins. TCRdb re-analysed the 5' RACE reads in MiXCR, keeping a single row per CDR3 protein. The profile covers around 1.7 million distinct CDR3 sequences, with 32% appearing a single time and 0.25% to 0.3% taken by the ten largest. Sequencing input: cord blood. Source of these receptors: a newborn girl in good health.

CDR3 in amino acids: CASSQGGQESYEQYF. CDR3 sequence (DNA): TGCGCCAGCAGCCAAGGGGGACAGGAATCCTACGAGCAGTACTTC. This chain uses TRBV4-1 with TRBJ2-7; 8 bases agree with TRBD1. The germline V gene encodes CDR1 MGHRA and CDR2 YSYEKL. J lost 1 base, V lost 1 base, and 3 bases had no gene match. CDR3 length: 15 amino acids.

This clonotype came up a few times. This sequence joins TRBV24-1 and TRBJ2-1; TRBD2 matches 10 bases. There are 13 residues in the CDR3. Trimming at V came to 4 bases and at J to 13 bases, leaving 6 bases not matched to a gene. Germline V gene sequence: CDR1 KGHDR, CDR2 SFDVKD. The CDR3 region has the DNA TGTGCCACCAGTGACCCAACTAGCGGGGTCCAGTTCTTC. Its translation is CATSDPTSGVQFF.

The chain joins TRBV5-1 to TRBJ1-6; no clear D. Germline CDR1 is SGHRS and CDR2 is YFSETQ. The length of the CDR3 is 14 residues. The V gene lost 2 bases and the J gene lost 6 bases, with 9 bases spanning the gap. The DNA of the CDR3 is TGCGCCAGCAGCTTCGGCCCCACTAATTCACCCCTCCACTTT. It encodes CASSFGPTNSPLHF.

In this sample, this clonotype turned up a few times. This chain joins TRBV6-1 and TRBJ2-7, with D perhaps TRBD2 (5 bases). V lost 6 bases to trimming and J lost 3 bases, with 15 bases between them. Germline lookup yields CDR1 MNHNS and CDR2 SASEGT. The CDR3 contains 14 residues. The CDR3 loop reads CASRRDSVVYEQYF. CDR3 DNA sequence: TGTGCCAGCAGGAGGGATAGCGTCGTCTACGAGCAGTACTTC.

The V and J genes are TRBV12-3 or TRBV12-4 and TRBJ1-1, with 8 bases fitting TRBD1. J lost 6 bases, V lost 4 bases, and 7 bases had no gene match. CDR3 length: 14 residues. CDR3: CASSYIQGVPEAFF. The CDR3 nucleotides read TGTGCCAGCAGTTATATACAGGGGGTCCCTGAAGCTTTCTTT.

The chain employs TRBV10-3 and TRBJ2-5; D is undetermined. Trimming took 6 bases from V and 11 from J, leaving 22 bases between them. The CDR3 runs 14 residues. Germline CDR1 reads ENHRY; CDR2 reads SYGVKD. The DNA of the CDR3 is TGTGCCATCAGCAGCAGGAGCCTCGACAATGAGCAGTACTTC. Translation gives CAISSRSLDNEQYF.